Listed here is a single TCR beta chain. This receptor's antigen is unknown. Per-base qualities were not stored, and no clone one base away is much larger. The sample belongs to a study of blood T cell repertoires in COVID-19 (dated by TCRdb to between 2020 and 2021). Regarding the study in general: The collaborator samples originated in the United States, Italy and Spain and spanned the acute and convalescent phases of COVID-19. The dataset comprised deeply sampled blood TCRbeta repertoires from subjects exposed to, actively infected with, or recovered from COVID-19. The prospective study material was composed of cDNA or gDNA derived from T cells, B-cell-depleted T cells, or PBMCs. A de-identified subject ID, COVID-19 status, age in years and sex were almost always included in the sample metadata. Where available, HLA class I and class II types were obtained from metadata supplied by the sample provider rather than from assay-based typing. The samples were drawn from the first 160 participants of the ongoing ImmuneRACE study and from under 1,500 subjects provided by 6 global collaborators. The repertoires were released in a freely available public database meant as a resource for research on the immune response to SARS-CoV-2. The study at large found these results: Clinical and demographic metadata were provided uncurated, with the amount varying by source and participant.

TCRbeta CDR3 regions were amplified from genomic DNA using the immunoSEQ Assay, a bias-controlled multiplex PCR. Under the source paper's analysis protocol: Within the assay, amplification of reference gene primers was used to estimate how many nucleated cells each sample contained. Sequence reads were collapsed and filtered to measure the absolute abundance of every unique TCRbeta CDR3 rearrangement. For each sample, productive Simpson clonality was calculated by taking the square root of Simpson's diversity index across productive rearrangements. The table comes from immuneACCESS by way of TCRdb, which keeps in-frame sequences with V and J called. Part of the clones is missing from these tables; in studies checked, under half for an unresolved V gene and the rest for unknown reasons. The DNA gave D and trimming, while V, J and clone size come from that table. A total of approximately 220,000 clones appear in this sample, 65% to 85% of them only once. The ten largest make up less than 8% of the sample.

From the cysteine through the phenylalanine, the CDR3 covers 15 amino acids. Only CDR3 DNA is held: 45 bases, read in frame from base 1. For CDR1 and CDR2, the germline V gene (reference sequence) lists GTSNPN and SVGIG. For this chain, trimming is 4 bases at the V end and 8 bases at the J end, and the number of junction bases without a gene match is 13. Participants in the prospective study were aged roughly 18 to 95 years, lived in 24 United States geographic areas, and enrolled through a virtual design. In the prospective study, participants were assigned to cohorts based on the clinical history participants reported in a screening survey and a study questionnaire. Each participant in the prospective study had whole blood, serum and a nasopharyngeal or oropharyngeal swab collected by mobile phlebotomists. Over an approximately two-month period, participants in the prospective study had the option of providing additional blood draws and questionnaires. Before DNA extraction, prospective study blood samples were shipped either frozen or at room temperature.

The receptor comes from a woman in her thirties or forties with acute COVID-19. The receptor chain draws on TRBV30 and TRBJ1-4; 7 junctional bases match TRBD1. Sequenced: PBMCs or T cells enriched from blood (not recorded which). The base sequence is TGTGCCTGGATCCCTAGGGCAGGGGGTGTAGAAAAACTGTTTTTT. This sequence encodes CAWIPRAGGVEKLFF.